This T cell receptor beta chain was recorded in a study of blood T cell repertoires in COVID-19. Background on the study: Whether acute or convalescent, the COVID-19 samples came from the United States, Italy and Spain.

In the study's own analysis: Amplification with reference gene primers provided the estimates of nucleated cell counts. TCRdb keeps only in-frame clones here, not all; method: immunoSEQ multiplex PCR. The V and J calls and clone size are taken from that table; D and trimming were inferred from the DNA. This sample has some 21,000 clones, with around nine tenths found just once. The sequenced material came from peripheral blood. The TCR was taken from a human donor with acute or convalescent COVID-19. The donor label of this sample is uncertain.

The CDR3: CASSPNSGTPHEQYF. CDR3 coding DNA: TGTGCCAGCAGCCCTAACTCCGGGACACCCCACGAGCAGTACTTC. The chain recombines TRBV7-3 with TRBJ2-7; weak D call: TRBD1 (6 bases). Germline-derived CDR1 and CDR2 are SGHTA and FQGTGA. This CDR3 has 15 amino acids. Trimming removed 5 bases at V and 5 bases at J, with 19 bases between.